This T cell receptor beta chain originates from a study of Graves' ophthalmopathy and Graves' hyperthyroidism. Losses at the gene ends were 0 bases for V and 2 bases for J; bases not matched to a gene: 5. The germline V gene has CDR1 MNHEY and CDR2 SVGEGT. The length of the CDR3 is 16 residues. The study, taken as a whole, reports: Most thyroid-expanded clonotypes exceeding 0.001 frequency were also found in blood.

This clonotype has a count of ten or more. Its antigen is undetermined. Amplified material comprised TCR beta CDR3 regions derived from RNA transcripts. Investigators did first-round RT-PCR with HTBI primers, then second-round multiplex PCR. TCRdb re-analysed the multiplex PCR reads in MiXCR, keeping a single row per CDR3 protein. The sample has 340,000 or so distinct CDR3 sequences, around a sixth seen once. Researchers turned away patients with other autoimmune diseases, uncontrolled infections, pregnancy or lactation. The PBMCs originated from roughly 10 ml of fresh peripheral blood. Sequencing was done on a sample of peripheral blood. This TCR derives from an adult man with Graves' ophthalmopathy. The chain couples TRBV6-2 or TRBV6-3 to TRBJ2-7, with 9 bases matching TRBD2. CDR3 sequence (DNA): TGTGCCAGCAGTTACTCGTCGACTAGCGGACCCTACGAGCAGTACTTC. Its translation is CASSYSSTSGPYEQYF.